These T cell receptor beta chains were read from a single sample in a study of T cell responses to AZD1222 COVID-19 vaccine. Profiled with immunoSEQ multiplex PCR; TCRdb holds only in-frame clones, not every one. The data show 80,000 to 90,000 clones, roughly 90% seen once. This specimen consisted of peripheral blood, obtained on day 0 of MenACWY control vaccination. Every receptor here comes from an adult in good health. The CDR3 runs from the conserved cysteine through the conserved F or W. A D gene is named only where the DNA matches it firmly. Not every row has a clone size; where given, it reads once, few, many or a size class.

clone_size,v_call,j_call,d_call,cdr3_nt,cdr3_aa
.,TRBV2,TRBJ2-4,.,TGTGCCAGCAGCCTCACGGGGGTAGCCAAAAACATTCAGTACTTC,CASSLTGVAKNIQYF
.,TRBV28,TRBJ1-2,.,TGTGCCAGCGTAGGGGTGTTAAGGAACTATGGCTACACCTTC,CASVGVLRNYGYTF
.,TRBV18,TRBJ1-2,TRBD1,TGTGCCAGCTCACCAGGGACAGGGAGTAACTATGGCTACACCTTC,CASSPGTGSNYGYTF
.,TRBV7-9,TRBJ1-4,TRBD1,TGTGCCAGCAGCTTGAGGGGGCGGGACAAGATAGCCGAAAAACTGTTTTTT,CASSLRGRDKIAEKLFF
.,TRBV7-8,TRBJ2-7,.,TGTGCCAGCAGCTTAGTACAGGGCAATCGCCACGAGCAGTACTTC,CASSLVQGNRHEQYF
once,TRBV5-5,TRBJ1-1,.,TGTGCCAGCAGCTTGTTAAAGGGGATTTACACTGAAGCTTTCTTT,CASSLLKGIYTEAFF
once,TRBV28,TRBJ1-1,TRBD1,TGTGCCAGCAGTTTCTTGGGGACAGGGAAAGCTTTCTTT,CASSFLGTGKAFF
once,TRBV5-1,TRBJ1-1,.,TGCGCCAGCAGCCCCCGGGGGACTGAAGCTTTCTTT,CASSPRGTEAFF
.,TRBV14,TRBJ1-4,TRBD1,TGTGCCAGCAGCCAAGATCCCGGACAGGCCTACGAAAAACTGTTTTTT,CASSQDPGQAYEKLFF
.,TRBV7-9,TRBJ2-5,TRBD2,TGTGCCAGCAGCGAAGGACTAGCGGGAAGCGCCGGGGTGGAAGAGACCCAGTACTTC,CASSEGLAGSAGVEETQYF
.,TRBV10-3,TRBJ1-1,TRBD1,TGTGCCATCAGACCCGACAGGGGAAGGACTGAAGCTTTCTTT,CAIRPDRGRTEAFF
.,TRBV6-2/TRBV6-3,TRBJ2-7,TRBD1,TGTGCCAGCAGTTACGGACAGGGACCCTACGAGCAGTACTTC,CASSYGQGPYEQYF
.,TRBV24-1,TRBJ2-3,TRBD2,TGTGCCACCAGTGAGACGGGAGGAGTGGCAGATACGCAGTATTTT,CATSETGGVADTQYF
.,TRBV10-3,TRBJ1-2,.,TGTGCCTCGGGTGGGGGTCCCAACTATGGCTACACCTTC,CASGGGPNYGYTF
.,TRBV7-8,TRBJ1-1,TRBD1,TGTGCCAGCAGCCTAGGGACAGAATTGAACACTGAAGCTTTCTTT,CASSLGTELNTEAFF
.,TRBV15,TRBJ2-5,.,TGTGCCACCAGCAGAGATCGTGGCCAAGAGACCCAGTACTTC,CATSRDRGQETQYF
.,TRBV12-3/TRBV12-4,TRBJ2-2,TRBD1,TGTGCCGGGAGAGGGACAGGGTTGGGGGAGCTGTTTTTT,CAGRGTGLGELFF
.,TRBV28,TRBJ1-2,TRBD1,TGTGCCAGCAGTTTGGGACAGGACCCTACTAACTATGGCTACACCTTC,CASSLGQDPTNYGYTF
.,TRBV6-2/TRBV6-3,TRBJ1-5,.,TGTGCCAGCAGTCTGACCAGGGATCAGCCCCAGCATTTT,CASSLTRDQPQHF
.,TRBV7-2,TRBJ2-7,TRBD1,TGTGCCAGCCGGGACAGGGGGTCCTACGAGCAGTACTTC,CASRDRGSYEQYF
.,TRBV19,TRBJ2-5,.,TGTGCCAGTAACCTAGGGGGAGGACCTCAAGAGACCCAGTACTTC,CASNLGGGPQETQYF
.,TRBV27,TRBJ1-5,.,.,CASSSSDRASQPQHF
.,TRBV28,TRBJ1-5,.,TGTGCCAGCAGTTTATTTCCGGGGAAGGGCAATCAGCCCCAGCATTTT,CASSLFPGKGNQPQHF